This T cell receptor (beta chain) is from a study of blood T cell repertoires in COVID-19. At the level of the study: COVID-19 samples from acute and convalescent phases originated in the United States, Italy and Spain. In each case, the material was cDNA or gDNA derived from T cells, B-cell-depleted T cells, or PBMCs.

Germline V CDR1 and CDR2: LGHDT, YNNKEL (reference sequence). V lost 0 bases, J lost 3 bases, and 15 bases lay in between. This CDR3 has 17 residues. Source study methods: The assay estimated nucleated cells by amplifying reference gene primers. Method: immunoSEQ multiplex PCR; TCRdb's copy keeps in-frame clones and lacks some. The D gene and trimming were derived from the DNA, and the V and J assignments and clone size from that table. The sample has some 200,000 clones, approximately 92% seen once. V and J are TRBV3-1 (or the pseudogene TRBV3-2) and TRBJ2-4, with D possibly being TRBD1 (7 bases). This sequence originates from a man aged 50-60 years with acute or convalescent COVID-19. What was sequenced was peripheral blood. CDR3 DNA sequence: TGTGCCAGCAGCCAAGAGCCAGGGGGGTTCGGCAAAAACATTCAGTACTTC. Its translation: CASSQEPGGFGKNIQYF.